The next 18 T cell receptor beta chains were all read from a single sample in a study of monozygotic twins with inflammatory bowel disease. Each CDR3 protein gets one entry in TCRdb, which reprocessed the 5' RACE reads and gives no DNA. The sample totals 200,000 to 250,000 distinct CDR3 sequences. Sequenced sample: blood. The receptors originated from a human donor with ulcerative colitis or Crohn's disease, or a healthy co-twin of an affected twin (not recorded which).

The rearrangement joins TRBV19 to TRBJ2-3. The CDR3 has 14 residues. Per the germline V gene, CDR1 is LNHDA and CDR2 is SQIVND (reference sequence). This CDR3 is CASSIDRGSDTQYF. The whole variable domain, remainder taken from reference TRBV19 and TRBJ2-3, is DGGITQSPKYLFRKEGQNVTLSCEQNLNHDAMYWYRQDPGQGLRLIYYSQIVNDFQKGDIAEGYSVSREKKESFPLTVTSAQKNPTAFYLCASSIDRGSDTQYFGPGTRLTVL.

This chain uses TRBV6-2 or TRBV6-3 with TRBJ2-3; TCRdb's D call, TRBD2, is unchecked because there is no DNA. Germline V gene data show CDR1 as MNHEY and CDR2 as SVGEGT. The CDR3 has 14 amino acids. CDR3 amino acids: CATARLESTDAQYF.

V is TRBV7-9 and J is TRBJ1-3. Germline assignment: CDR1 SEHNR and CDR2 FQNEAQ (reference sequence). The CDR3 spans 13 residues. The CDR3: CASSHSSGNTIYF.

The gene calls are TRBV12-3 or TRBV12-4 and TRBJ1-2; without DNA, the TCRdb call of TRBD1 cannot be checked. The CDR3 has 15 amino acids. The CDR3 loop is CASSLILRDGVGYTF.

The J gene is TRBJ2-5, the V gene TRBV4-2; the D gene TCRdb calls, TRBD1, cannot be checked with no DNA. CDR3 length: 16 amino acids. Germline V gene sequence: CDR1 LGHNA, CDR2 YNFKEQ. The CDR3 loop is CASSQDTGTGEETQYF.

The genes are TRBV7-9 and TRBJ1-5; TCRdb's D call, TRBD1, is unchecked because there is no DNA. Per the germline V gene, CDR1 is SEHNR and CDR2 is FQNEAQ (reference sequence). This CDR3 contains 17 residues. CDR3 residues: CASSRVPSGATNQPQHF.

The rearrangement joins TRBV5-6 to TRBJ1-2; the TRBD1 assignment by TCRdb is unverifiable without DNA. CDR1 and CDR2 (germline): SGHDT, YYEEEE. The CDR3 is 11 residues long. This CDR3 reads CASSLGGGYTF.

The chain recombines TRBV4-1 with TRBJ1-5; TCRdb outputs TRBD1, but without DNA this stays unchecked. Germline assignment: CDR1 MGHRA and CDR2 YSYEKL. The CDR3 covers 18 residues. The CDR3 region is CASSQWDRGVGGNQPQHF.

The rearrangement uses TRBV3-1 and TRBJ1-6; with no DNA, the TCRdb D assignment of TRBD1 cannot be verified. From germline, CDR1 is LGHDT and CDR2 YNNKEL (reference sequence). The CDR3 is 15 amino acids. The chain's CDR3 is CASSLWTGANSPLHF.

CDR3 loop: CASSFDSTGGYTF. The chain couples TRBV5-4 to TRBJ1-2; checking the TCRdb D call of TRBD1 is not possible without DNA. CDR1 is SGHNT, CDR2 YYREEE, per germline (reference sequence). The CDR3 totals 13 residues.

The genes are TRBV5-6 and TRBJ1-2; the TCRdb call, TRBD1, lacks DNA for checking. This CDR3 contains 15 residues. Germline V gives CDR1 SGHDT, CDR2 YYEEEE. CDR3: CASSRGDRPNYGYTF.

The V and J genes are TRBV15 and TRBJ2-7. The CDR3 totals 12 residues. Germline CDR1 reads LNHNV; CDR2 reads YYDKDF (reference sequence). The CDR3 is CATSRDSGEQYF. The full variable domain, in which reference TRBV15 and TRBJ2-7 provide the parts outside the CDR3, is DAMVIQNPRYQVTQFGKPVTLSCSQTLNHNVMYWYQQKSSQAPKLLFHYYDKDFNNEADTPDNFQSRRPNTSFCFLDIRSPGLGDTAMYLCATSRDSGEQYFGPGTRLTVT.

The chain uses TRBV9 and TRBJ2-2; the TCRdb D gene call, TRBD1, has no DNA to confirm it. The germline CDR1 and CDR2 sequences are SGDLS and YYNGEE. This CDR3 has 16 residues. CDR3 protein: CASSVVRQGGAGELFF.

The genes are TRBV29-1 and TRBJ2-1. CDR3 length: 14 residues. Per germline, CDR1 SQVTM and CDR2 ANQGSEA. CDR3: CSVEGGATYNEQFF.

This sequence joins TRBV12-3 or TRBV12-4 and TRBJ2-2; without DNA, the TCRdb call of TRBD2 cannot be checked. The CDR3 sequence is 16 residues long. CDR3 sequence reads: CASRSGGASWTGELFF.

CDR3 in amino acids: CASSSLRTGVNTEAFF. The rearrangement joins TRBV7-9 to TRBJ1-1; the TCRdb D gene call, TRBD1, has no DNA to confirm it. The CDR3 spans 16 residues. Germline values: CDR1 SEHNR, CDR2 FQNEAQ (reference sequence).

This chain links TRBV7-6 with TRBJ2-1. CDR3 size: 12 residues. CDR1 is SGHVS and CDR2 is FNYEAQ in the germline V gene. CDR3 loop: CASSLVGPEQFF.

This chain joins TRBV6-5 and TRBJ1-1; TCRdb reports TRBD1, a call that lacks DNA to check it against. CDR3 length: 13 residues. From germline, CDR1 is MNHEY and CDR2 SVGAGI. The CDR3 sequence: CASSYGPRGEAFF.